This T cell receptor (beta chain) came from a study of blood T cell repertoires in COVID-19. Libraries were prepared by immunoSEQ multiplex PCR; TCRdb keeps only in-frame clonotypes and omits some of them. The sample shows around 49,000 clones, around 92% of them seen only once. Input material: peripheral blood. The TCR was taken from a human donor in a cohort sampled during active COVID-19.

The CDR3 coding sequence is TGTGCCAGCAGTTTAAGGCCGGCTAGTCTCAACGAGCAGTACTTC. Protein: CASSLRPASLNEQYF. V is TRBV27 and J is TRBJ2-7; D uncertain. CDR3 length: 15 residues. Germline loops: CDR1 MNHEY, CDR2 SMNVEV (reference sequence). The germline V and J ends were trimmed by 2 bases and 5 bases, with 16 bases remaining between them.